This T cell receptor (beta chain) was recorded in a study of shared clonotypes between healthy human individuals. The germline V gene has CDR1 LNHDA and CDR2 SQIVND (reference sequence). The CDR3 runs 14 residues. The V and J ends lost 10 bases and 6 bases respectively, with 22 bases between them. It was around 320 ng DNA, tens of thousands of T cell genomes, that went into each replicate PCR of unsorted PBMC. The method was immunoSEQ multiplex PCR; TCRdb's version includes in-frame clones alone and lacks a portion of them. The table records about 460,000 clones, 60% to 80% of them present only once.

Sequencing was performed on PBMCs. This chain connects TRBV19 to TRBJ2-7; weak D call: TRBD2 (5 bases). The TCR originated in a woman in her 40s in good health. Some clones in this sample may be carry-over from other donors' samples. The CDR3, as DNA: TGTGCCACCCGTAGGGAACTAGATCGAGGCGAGCAGTACTTC. Protein sequence: CATRRELDRGEQYF. The full variable domain, its missing parts supplied by reference TRBV19 and TRBJ2-7, is DGGITQSPKYLFRKEGQNVTLSCEQNLNHDAMYWYRQDPGQGLRLIYYSQIVNDFQKGDIAEGYSVSREKKESFPLTVTSAQKNPTAFYLCATRRELDRGEQYFGPGTRLTVT.